The 25 T cell receptor beta chains below come from one sample, sequenced in a study of T cell responses to AZD1222 COVID-19 vaccine. Produced via immunoSEQ multiplex PCR; TCRdb's table is partial and in-frame only. The sample carries 150,000 to 200,000 clones, around 92% recorded once. The sample here was peripheral blood, taken on day 0 of AZD1222 vaccination. Every receptor here comes from an adult in good health.

The chain has TRBV5-5 and TRBJ2-1; 9 bases map to TRBD2. V was pared by 4 bases and J by 3 bases, with 5 bases of the junction left unmatched. This CDR3 is 15 amino acids long. The V gene's germline CDR1 is SGHKS and CDR2 YYEKEE (reference sequence). The CDR3 here is CASSQMTSGYNEQFF. The CDR3 DNA is TGTGCCAGCAGCCAAATGACTAGCGGCTACAATGAGCAGTTCTTC.

The chain links TRBV21-1 to TRBJ2-7. TRBV21-1 is given as a pseudogene. The CDR3 is made up of 15 amino acids. The CDR3 bases are TGTGCCAGCAGCAAGGACGGAGACCTATCCTACGAGCAGTACTTC. Its protein is CASSKDGDLSYEQYF.

V gene TRBV18 combines with J gene TRBJ1-5; TRBD1 matches 11 bases. Trimming removed 2 bases from V and 7 bases from J; junction bases left unmatched: 1. The CDR3 runs 14 residues. Germline V gene sequence: CDR1 KGHSH, CDR2 LQKENI. The CDR3 coding sequence is TGTGCCAGCTCACCAGGACAGGGGGCACAGCCCCAGCATTTT. Translated: CASSPGQGAQPQHF.

In this sample, this clone turned up once. The chain uses TRBV5-8 and TRBJ1-4, with D perhaps matching TRBD1 (5 bases). There are 16 residues in the CDR3. The germline V gene encodes CDR1 SGHTS and CDR2 YDEGEE. V dropped 0 bases and J dropped 8 bases, with 17 bases sitting between them. CDR3 in DNA: TGTGCCAGCAGCTTGGGAACCTCCGGGGCGGGGGAAAAACTGTTTTTT. It encodes CASSLGTSGAGEKLFF.

The chain links TRBV13 to TRBJ2-5, with D hard to call. The germline V gene encodes CDR1 PRHDT and CDR2 FYEKMQ (reference sequence). The CDR3 length is 14 residues. The V and J ends lost 5 bases and 0 bases respectively, with 10 bases between them. CDR3 amino acids: CASSLQLHQETQYF. CDR3 DNA sequence: TGTGCCAGCAGCCTACAGCTACACCAAGAGACCCAGTACTTC.

The V call is TRBV27, the J call TRBJ1-1, with D perhaps TRBD1 (6 bases). CDR1 MNHEY and CDR2 SMNVEV come from the germline V gene (reference sequence). Trimming cost V 0 bases and J 5 bases, with 13 bases left between them. The CDR3 runs to 15 residues. The CDR3 DNA reads TGTGCCAGCAGTTTATCGATAGGGGGAGAAACTGAAGCTTTCTTT. Translating gives CASSLSIGGETEAFF.

This sequence joins TRBV7-9 and TRBJ2-1, with 10 positions matching TRBD1. CDR1 SEHNR and CDR2 FQNEAQ come from the germline V gene (reference sequence). V dropped 5 bases and J dropped 6; count of bases not matched to a gene: 10. The CDR3 has 16 amino acids. The CDR3 sequence is CASSQSSRTGGNEQFF. The DNA for the CDR3 is TGTGCCAGCAGCCAATCCTCCAGGACAGGGGGCAATGAGCAGTTCTTC. Combining the CDR3 with reference TRBV7-9 and TRBJ2-1 gives the whole variable domain DTGVSQNPRHKITKRGQNVTFRCDPISEHNRLYWYRQTLGQGPEFLTYFQNEAQLEKSRLLSDRFSAERPKGSFSTLEIQRTEQGDSAMYLCASSQSSRTGGNEQFFGPGTRLTVL.

V usage is TRBV27 and J usage is TRBJ2-3; possibly TRBD2 for D (6 bases). Trimming took off 5 bases at V and 0 bases at J, with 15 bases between the two ends. CDR3 length: 16 amino acids. Germline V CDR1 and CDR2: MNHEY, SMNVEV (reference sequence). The CDR3 bases are TGTGCCAGCAGTCCCGGCGGCGGGGTGAGCACAGATACGCAGTATTTT. It encodes CASSPGGGVSTDTQYF.

V usage is TRBV11-3 and J usage is TRBJ1-1; D possibly corresponds to TRBD1 (5 bases). Germline V lookup: CDR1 SGHNT, CDR2 YENEEA. CDR3 size: 15 residues. Deletions cut 0 bases from V and 0 bases from J, with 8 bases between. The CDR3 loop reads CASSLEGGLNTEAFF. CDR3 coding DNA: TGTGCCAGCAGCTTAGAGGGGGGTCTGAACACTGAAGCTTTCTTT.

The chain carries TRBV10-2 and TRBJ1-1; D might be TRBD1 (5 bases). There are 12 residues in the CDR3. Germline assignment: CDR1 WSHSY and CDR2 SAAADI. V lost 2 bases, J lost 6 bases, and 7 bases lay in between. In DNA, the CDR3 is TGCGCCAGCAGTGAGGGGGGAGCTGAAGCTTTCTTT. Its protein is CASSEGGAEAFF.

The V gene is TRBV5-6, the J gene TRBJ1-6; D possibly corresponds to TRBD1 (5 bases). This CDR3 has 16 amino acids. V shed 2 bases and J shed 2 bases, with 11 bases lying between them. CDR1 SGHDT and CDR2 YYEEEE come from the germline V gene. DNA of the CDR3: TGTGCCAGCAGCTTCTGGGGCAGGGCCTATAATTCACCCCTCCACTTT. It is translated as CASSFWGRAYNSPLHF.

The genes are TRBV11-2 and TRBJ1-2; no clear D gene. The CDR3 covers 16 residues. The V and J ends lost 1 base and 0 bases respectively, with 12 bases between them. Germline values: CDR1 SGHAT, CDR2 FQNNGV. CDR3 sequence: CASSLGAFVANYGYTF. CDR3 nucleotide sequence: TGTGCCAGCAGCTTAGGAGCATTTGTAGCTAACTATGGCTACACCTTC.

The chain links TRBV20-1 to TRBJ1-2; the D gene is possibly TRBD1 (5 bases). The V gene's germline CDR1 is DFQATT and CDR2 SNEGSKA (reference sequence). Trimming removed 6 bases from V and 8 bases from J, with 13 bases in between. The CDR3 is 11 residues long. DNA of the CDR3: TGCAGTGCCGCAGCAGGGCTGGGCTACACCTTC. Encoded protein: CSAAAGLGYTF.

The chain uses TRBV4-1 and TRBJ2-5, with TRBD2 identical over 7 bases. Trimming at V came to 5 bases and at J to 2 bases, leaving 23 bases not matched to a gene. Germline values: CDR1 MGHRA, CDR2 YSYEKL. This CDR3 region has 20 residues. The chain's CDR3 is CASSYRLASGRGGRQETQYF. CDR3 in DNA: TGCGCCAGCAGCTATAGACTAGCTTCAGGTCGTGGGGGGAGACAAGAGACCCAGTACTTC.

The chain couples TRBV29-1 to TRBJ1-2, with D tentatively TRBD1 (6 bases). Trimming cost V 7 bases and J 8 bases, with 14 bases left between them. Per germline, CDR1 SQVTM and CDR2 ANQGSEA. The CDR3 loop spans 11 amino acids. This CDR3 reads CSGGPGPGYTF. The CDR3 DNA reads TGCAGCGGGGGGCCGGGGCCCGGCTACACCTTC.

This chain uses TRBV4-1 with TRBJ1-1; D may be TRBD1 (5 bases). This CDR3 is 12 amino acids long. The ends were cut back, 1 base at V and 10 bases at J, with 10 bases in the middle. Germline-derived CDR1 and CDR2 are MGHRA and YSYEKL. CDR3 bases: TGCGCCAGCAGCCAAGTCCGGGGGTCAGCTTTCTTT. Translated, it gives CASSQVRGSAFF.

The chain has TRBV5-1 and TRBJ1-6; no clear D. This CDR3 contains 15 residues. From germline, CDR1 is SGHRS and CDR2 YFSETQ. V lost 0 bases and J 5 bases, leaving 9 bases between the germline ends. The CDR3 DNA follows: TGCGCCAGCAGCTTGGGGCAGGCGAATAATTCACCCCTCCACTTT. This encodes CASSLGQANNSPLHF.

This clone was counted a single time. This chain connects TRBV19 to TRBJ1-5; D is unresolved. CDR3 size: 15 residues. Trimming shortened V by 3 bases and J by 2 bases, and 11 bases separated the two germline ends. CDR1 and CDR2 (germline): LNHDA, SQIVND (reference sequence). The CDR3 is CASSITSGGNQPQHF. The DNA for the CDR3 is TGTGCCAGTAGTATCACAAGTGGTGGCAATCAGCCCCAGCATTTT.

The chain links TRBV11-1 to TRBJ2-3; TRBD1 matches 8 bases. The CDR3 totals 14 residues. Germline loops: CDR1 SGHAT, CDR2 FQDESV (reference sequence). With V trimmed by 4 bases and J by 11 bases, 11 bases remained unmatched. CDR3 nucleotides: TGTGCCAGCAGCTCCCGGGACAGGAACAATCTGCAGTATTTT. It is translated as CASSSRDRNNLQYF.

As DNA, the CDR3 is TGTGCCAGCAGCCACCCAGGGAACGGAAGCTCTGGAAACACCATATATTTT. The encoded protein is CASSHPGNGSSGNTIYF. This rearrangement joins TRBV9 to TRBJ1-3, with a possible D match to TRBD1 (5 bases). The CDR3 has 17 residues. Germline V gene sequence: CDR1 SGDLS, CDR2 YYNGEE. V was clipped by 4 bases and J by 0 bases, with 17 bases between them.

The chain uses TRBV23-1 and TRBJ2-2; perhaps TRBD1 as D (7 bases). TRBV23-1 is flagged as an ORF with uncertain function. Trimming removed 0 bases from V and 0 bases from J, with 14 bases in between. The CDR3 is made up of 18 amino acids. CDR3 sequence (DNA): TGCGCCAGCAGTCAATCGGGTCAGGGGGGCCCGAACACCGGGGAGCTGTTTTTT. Translating it yields CASSQSGQGGPNTGELFF.

The genes are TRBV6-5 and TRBJ1-5; 12 bases are a match to TRBD1. CDR1 is MNHEY, CDR2 SVGAGI, per germline. The CDR3 extends over 16 amino acids. The J segment lost 8 bases and the V segment lost 0 bases, leaving 5 bases of the junction unmatched. CDR3 protein: CASSYSGTGGGEPQHF. The CDR3 DNA is TGTGCCAGCAGTTACTCGGGGACAGGGGGCGGTGAGCCCCAGCATTTT.

The chain employs TRBV5-4 and TRBJ2-5, with 11 bases that match TRBD2. This CDR3 is built from 14 residues. With 5 bases clipped from V and 7 bases from J, the junction kept 7 bases outside the gene matches. CDR1 and CDR2 (germline): SGHNT, YYREEE (reference sequence). This CDR3 reads CASSSGGAGTTQYF. The CDR3 DNA is TGTGCCAGCAGTAGCGGGGGGGCGGGGACGACCCAGTACTTC. Using reference TRBV5-4 and TRBJ2-5 for the parts outside the CDR3, the full variable domain is ETGVTQSPTHLIKTRGQQVTLRCSSQSGHNTVSWYQQALGQGPQFIFQYYREEENGRGNFPPRFSGLQFPNYSSELNVNALELDDSALYLCASSSGGAGTTQYFGPGTRLLVL.

The rearrangement joins TRBV30 to TRBJ1-3, with D maybe TRBD1 (5 bases). The V gene's germline CDR1 is GTSNPN and CDR2 SVGIG (reference sequence). The CDR3 loop spans 16 amino acids. V lost 2 bases, J lost 4 bases, and 18 bases lay in between. The CDR3 reads CAWSLGWGSWGNTIYF. CDR3 sequence (DNA): TGTGCCTGGAGTCTCGGGTGGGGCTCATGGGGAAACACCATATATTTT. Drawing the rest from reference TRBV30 and TRBJ1-3, the complete variable domain is SQTIHQWPATLVQPVGSPLSLECTVEGTSNPNLYWYRQAAGRGLQLLFYSVGIGQISSEVPQNLSASRPQDRQFILSSKKLLLSDSGFYLCAWSLGWGSWGNTIYFGEGSWLTVV.

The V call is TRBV4-1, the J call TRBJ1-2, with D hard to call. This CDR3 has 14 residues. Germline CDR1 is MGHRA and CDR2 is YSYEKL. Between the trimmed V and J ends, which lost 1 base and 3 bases, there was a span of 9 bases. The CDR3 protein is CASSQGLRYYGYTF. CDR3 coding DNA: TGCGCCAGCAGCCAAGGATTGAGGTACTATGGCTACACCTTC.